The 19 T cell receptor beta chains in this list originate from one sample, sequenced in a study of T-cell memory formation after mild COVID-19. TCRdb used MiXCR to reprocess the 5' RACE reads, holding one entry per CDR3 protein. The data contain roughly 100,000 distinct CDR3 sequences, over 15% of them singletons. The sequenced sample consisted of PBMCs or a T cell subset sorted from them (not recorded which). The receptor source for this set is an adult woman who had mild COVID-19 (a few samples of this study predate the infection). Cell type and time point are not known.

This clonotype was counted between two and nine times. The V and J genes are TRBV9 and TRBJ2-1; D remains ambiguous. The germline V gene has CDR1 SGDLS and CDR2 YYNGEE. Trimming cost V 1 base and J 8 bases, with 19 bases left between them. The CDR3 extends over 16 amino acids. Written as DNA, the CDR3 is TGTGCCAGCAGCGTAAGCGTCACATTCCCGAGAGATGAGCAGTTCTTC. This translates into CASSVSVTFPRDEQFF.

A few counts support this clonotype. In DNA, the CDR3 is TGTGCCAGCAGCCCAATCACGGGGCAGGCATACAATGAGCAGTTCTTC. Protein sequence: CASSPITGQAYNEQFF. The chain links TRBV11-2 to TRBJ2-1; D assignment may be TRBD1 or TRBD2 (5 bases each). The CDR3 consists of 16 residues. V was cut by 5 bases and J by 4 bases, with 18 bases left in between. Germline V gene data show CDR1 as SGHAT and CDR2 as FQNNGV.

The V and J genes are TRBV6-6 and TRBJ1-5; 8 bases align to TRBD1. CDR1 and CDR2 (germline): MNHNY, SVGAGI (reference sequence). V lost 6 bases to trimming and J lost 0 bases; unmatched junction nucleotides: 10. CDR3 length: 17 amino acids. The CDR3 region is CASRRLGTGYSNQPQHF. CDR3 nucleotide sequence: TGTGCCAGCAGGCGTTTAGGGACAGGCTATAGCAATCAGCCCCAGCATTTT.

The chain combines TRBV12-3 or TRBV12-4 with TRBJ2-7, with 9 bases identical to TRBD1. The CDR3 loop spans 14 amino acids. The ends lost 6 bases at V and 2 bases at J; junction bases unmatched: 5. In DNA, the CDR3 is TGTGCCAGCAGCTTCGGGACAGGGCCCTACGAGCAGTACTTC. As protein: CASSFGTGPYEQYF.

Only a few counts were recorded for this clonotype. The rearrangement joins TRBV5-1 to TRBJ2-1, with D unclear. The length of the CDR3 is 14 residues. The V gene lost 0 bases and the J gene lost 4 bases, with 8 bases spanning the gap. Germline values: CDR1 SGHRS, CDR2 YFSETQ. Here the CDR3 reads CASSLEAQYNEQFF. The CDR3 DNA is TGCGCCAGCAGCTTGGAGGCCCAGTACAATGAGCAGTTCTTC.

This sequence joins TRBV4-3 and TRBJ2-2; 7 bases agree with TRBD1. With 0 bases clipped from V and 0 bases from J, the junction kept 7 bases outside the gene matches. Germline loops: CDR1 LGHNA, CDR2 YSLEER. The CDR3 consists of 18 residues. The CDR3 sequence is CASSQDVGQSANTGELFF. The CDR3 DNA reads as TGCGCCAGCAGCCAAGATGTGGGACAGAGTGCGAACACCGGGGAGCTGTTTTTT.

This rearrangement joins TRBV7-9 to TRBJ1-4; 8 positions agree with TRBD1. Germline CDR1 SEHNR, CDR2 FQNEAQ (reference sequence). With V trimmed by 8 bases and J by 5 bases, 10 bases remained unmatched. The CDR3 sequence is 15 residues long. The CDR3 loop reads CASRHPGTGNEKLFF. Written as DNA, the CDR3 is TGTGCCAGCCGCCACCCCGGGACAGGCAATGAAAAACTGTTTTTT. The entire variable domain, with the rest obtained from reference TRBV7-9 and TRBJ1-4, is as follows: DTGVSQNPRHKITKRGQNVTFRCDPISEHNRLYWYRQTLGQGPEFLTYFQNEAQLEKSRLLSDRFSAERPKGSFSTLEIQRTEQGDSAMYLCASRHPGTGNEKLFFGSGTQLSVL.

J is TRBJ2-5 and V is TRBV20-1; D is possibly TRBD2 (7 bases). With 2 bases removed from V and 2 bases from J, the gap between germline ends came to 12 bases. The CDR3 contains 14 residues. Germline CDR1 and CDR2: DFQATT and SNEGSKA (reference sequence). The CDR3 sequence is CSARQGRGQETQYF. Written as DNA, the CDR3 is TGCAGTGCTAGACAGGGGAGGGGGCAAGAGACCCAGTACTTC.

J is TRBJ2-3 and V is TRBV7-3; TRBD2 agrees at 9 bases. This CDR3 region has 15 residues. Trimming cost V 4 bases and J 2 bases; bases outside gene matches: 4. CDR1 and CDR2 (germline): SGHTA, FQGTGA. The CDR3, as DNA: TGTGCCAGCAGCTCACTAGCGGGCAACACAGATACGCAGTATTTT. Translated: CASSSLAGNTDTQYF. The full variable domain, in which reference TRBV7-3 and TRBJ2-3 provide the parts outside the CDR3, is GAGVSQTPSNKVTEKGKYVELRCDPISGHTALYWYRQSLGQGPEFLIYFQGTGAADDSGLPNDRFFAVRPEGSVSTLKIQRTERGDSAVYLCASSSLAGNTDTQYFGPGTRLTVL.

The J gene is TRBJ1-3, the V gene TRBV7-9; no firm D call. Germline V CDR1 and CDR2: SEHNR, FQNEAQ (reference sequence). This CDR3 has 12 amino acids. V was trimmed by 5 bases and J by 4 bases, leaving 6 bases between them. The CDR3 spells CASSPRGNTIYF. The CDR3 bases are TGTGCCAGCAGCCCTCGCGGAAACACCATATATTTT.

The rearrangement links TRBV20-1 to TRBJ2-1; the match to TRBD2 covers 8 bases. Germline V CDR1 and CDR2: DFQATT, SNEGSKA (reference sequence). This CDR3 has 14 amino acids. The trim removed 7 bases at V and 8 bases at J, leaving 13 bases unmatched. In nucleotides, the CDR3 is TGCAGTGTCCCGGGTCGGGGGGGCCTCGATGAGCAGTTCTTC. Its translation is CSVPGRGGLDEQFF.

CDR3 sequence reads: CASSSRQGTYEQYF. The DNA for the CDR3 is TGTGCCAGCAGTTCTAGACAGGGGACCTACGAGCAGTACTTC. The gene calls are TRBV6-1 and TRBJ2-7, with 8 bases that match TRBD1. CDR1 MNHNS and CDR2 SASEGT come from the germline V gene. The ends lost 5 bases at V and 2 bases at J; junction bases unmatched: 5. This CDR3 has 14 amino acids.

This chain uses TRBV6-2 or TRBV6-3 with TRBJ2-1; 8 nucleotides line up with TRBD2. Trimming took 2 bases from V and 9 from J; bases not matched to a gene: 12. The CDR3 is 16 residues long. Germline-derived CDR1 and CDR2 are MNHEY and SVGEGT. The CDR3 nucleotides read TGTGCCAGCAGTTACGATCGGATTAGCGGGATTGGTGAGCAGTTCTTC. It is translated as CASSYDRISGIGEQFF.

CDR3: CASSPLYGTEAFF. The CDR3 bases are TGTGCCAGCAGCCCTTTGTATGGCACTGAAGCTTTCTTT. V usage is TRBV2 and J usage is TRBJ1-1, with D unresolved. The CDR3 totals 13 residues. V shed 6 bases and J shed 4 bases, with 12 bases lying between them. Germline CDR1 and CDR2: SNHLY and FYNNEI.

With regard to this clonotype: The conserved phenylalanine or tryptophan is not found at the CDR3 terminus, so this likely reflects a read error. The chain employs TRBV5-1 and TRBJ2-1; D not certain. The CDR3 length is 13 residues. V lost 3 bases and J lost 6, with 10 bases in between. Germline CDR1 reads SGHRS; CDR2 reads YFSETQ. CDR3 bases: TGCGCCAGCAGCTATGAGGAAAGCAATGAGCAGTTCTCC. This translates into CASSYEESNEQFS.

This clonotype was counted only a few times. The CDR3 DNA reads TGTGCCAGCAGCTCCCCGTTCGGGGACAATGAGCAGTTCTTC. Translating it yields CASSSPFGDNEQFF. The genes are TRBV7-9 and TRBJ2-1, with D possibly matching TRBD2 (5 bases). V was pared by 4 bases and J by 5 bases, with 12 bases between. Germline CDR1 reads SEHNR; CDR2 reads FQNEAQ (reference sequence). The CDR3 is 14 residues long.

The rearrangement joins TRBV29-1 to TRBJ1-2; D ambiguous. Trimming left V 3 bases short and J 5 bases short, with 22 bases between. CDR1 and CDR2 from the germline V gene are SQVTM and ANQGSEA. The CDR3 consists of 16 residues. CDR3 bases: TGCAGCGTTGAGCTGTGGGAGGGAGCCTTGGGGTATGGCTACACCTTC. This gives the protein CSVELWEGALGYGYTF.

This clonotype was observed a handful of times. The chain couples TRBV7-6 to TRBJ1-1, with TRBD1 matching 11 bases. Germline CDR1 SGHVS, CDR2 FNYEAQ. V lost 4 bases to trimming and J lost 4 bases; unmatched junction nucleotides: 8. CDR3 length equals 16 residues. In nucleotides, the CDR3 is TGTGCCAGCAGCTGGGGACAGGGGGAAGCGGGCACTGAAGCTTTCTTT. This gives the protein CASSWGQGEAGTEAFF.

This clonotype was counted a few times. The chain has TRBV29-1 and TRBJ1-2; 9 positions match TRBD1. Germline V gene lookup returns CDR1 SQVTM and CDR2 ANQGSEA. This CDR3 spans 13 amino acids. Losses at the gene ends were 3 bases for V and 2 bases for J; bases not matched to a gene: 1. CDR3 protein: CSVEDRGNYGYTF. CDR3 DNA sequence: TGCAGCGTTGAGGACAGGGGCAACTATGGCTACACCTTC.